This T cell receptor beta chain was captured in a study of shared clonotypes between healthy human individuals (dated by TCRdb to about 2020). For the study in its entirety: Three men and a couple of women, aged 18 to 49 years, made up the cohort. Per donor, leukapheresis produced somewhere between about 0.9 and 9.5 billion PBMCs. Different laboratories and diverse techniques were used to prepare libraries and sequence TCR repertoires, to increase sequencing depth and limit assay-specific biases. For each donor, CD4 naive and CD4 memory were each run on three plates, CD8 naive on two plates, and CD8 memory on one plate. Blood TCR repertoires of a handful of healthy adults were deeply sequenced to estimate repertoire size and the extent of clonotype sharing between individuals.

Using the deep immunoSEQ assay, TCR CDR3 regions were amplified from genomic DNA by multiplex PCR. Genomic DNA extracted from each cell subset was distributed evenly over all wells of several immunoSEQ 96-well plates, and each plate served as one replicate. For sorted subsets, 200 ng of genomic DNA, equivalent to 30,000 or so T cell genomes, went into each replicate PCR. Purified libraries were measured with a Qubit 3.0 fluorometer, size-checked on a Bioanalyzer 2100, and measured again with the KAPA Library Quantification kit. Every immunoSEQ 96-well plate was sequenced on a dedicated single-read 150-cycle Illumina NextSeq 550 flow cell. The paper's processing steps were these. Because the immunoSEQ output included only junctional sequences and no quality scores, the filtering could not be the same as the filtering used for full-length reads. Sequences were annotated with PyIR, a Python wrapper for IgBLAST v1.9, and V/J genes and CDR3 were assigned using IMGT germline references. Any read was removed if the V/J assignment was weak (E-value above 1e-6), the CDR3 was missing, or the read contained stop codons, out-of-frame junctions, or ambiguous translated residues. V3J clonotypes were defined as sequences sharing an identical inferred V gene, J gene, and CDR3 amino acid sequence. Percentage overlap between repertoires was calculated by dividing the number of shared unique clonotypes by the size of the smaller repertoire. RTK rarefaction, the Chao1 estimator, and Recon v2.1 estimates of unobserved clonotypes were used to assess repertoire richness. OLGA was used to compute generation probabilities for all TCRbeta clonotypes that the gDNA method yielded from a handful of donors. TCRdb's version of the immuneACCESS table is confined to in-frame rearrangements and falls short of the full clone set. An unresolved V gene accounts for under half of the shortfall where checked; the remainder is of unknown origin. V and J calls plus clone size are reproduced from that table; the DNA served to infer D and trimming. This sample holds millions of clones; approximately 94% were observed only once. 0.9% to 1.3% of the sample is held by the ten biggest clonotypes.

In the germline V gene (reference sequence), CDR1 corresponds to SEHNR and CDR2 to FQNEAQ. V loses 2 bases of germline sequence and J loses 0 bases, and the interval between the two ends is 10 bases. From the cysteine up to the phenylalanine, the CDR3 has a length of 15 residues. Of the read, only the CDR3 DNA is kept; its 45 bases are in frame from base 1. Broad study findings and their caveats: Even with the large sequencing depth, rarefaction of the sorted-subset datasets indicated that sequencing was incomplete. Pairwise subsampling indicated that sequencing depth was expected to affect the degree of clonotype sharing among donors. Estimated clonotype richness was generally larger for naive than for memory subsets. Only blood was sampled, and tissue TCR repertoires likely differ from those in blood. Compared with non-shared clonotypes, clonotypes shared by all four sorted-subset donors had higher generation probabilities. When several donors were compared, the shared fraction of clonotypes was about 5.4% for naive CD4, around 4% for naive CD8, 2% to 2.5% for memory CD4, and less than 0.45% for memory CD8. Because the study included a small number of donors, the genetic and exposure-history diversity represented was limited.

As for this clone: The target of this receptor is not known. No much larger clone is present one base from it, and per-base qualities are unavailable.

CD8 naive samples consisted of CD45RO-negative cells that were positively selected for CCR7, yielding a CD45RA+CCR7+ population without TemRA cells. The donors were healthy, HIV-negative adults who had no recently reported acute infections or vaccinations. Every donor was a Caucasian adult living in Nashville, Tennessee, USA. After blood collection by leukapheresis, PBMCs were isolated using Ficoll-Histopaque density gradient centrifugation and then cryopreserved in the vapor phase of liquid nitrogen. Analytical flow cytometry was used to check the purity and quantity of every magnetically sorted T cell population. From each sorted fraction, genomic DNA was isolated and quantified by UV absorbance on a Nanodrop 2000c.

The sample comprised naive CD8+ T cells sorted from blood. The cell subset or site label of this sample denotes: CD45RA+CCR7+. This receptor was identified in a man in his late teens or twenties in good health. The chain uses TRBV7-9 and TRBJ1-1; TRBD1 is possibly the D segment (5 matching bases). The nucleotide sequence reads TGTGCCAGCAGCTTACTTCGGGGGGTGAACACTGAAGCTTTCTTT. It specifies CASSLLRGVNTEAFF.